What follows are 11 T cell receptor beta chains derived from one specimen sequenced in a study of cytotoxic CD8 clonotypes in ibrutinib-treated CLL. Clones were sequenced by immunoSEQ multiplex PCR, and TCRdb holds only the in-frame ones, with some missing. There are 250,000 to 350,000 clones in the sample; roughly three quarters occur only once, and roughly 5.7% lies in the top ten. Sample: PBMCs, taken at disease progression, from a patient treated with ibrutinib. The receptor set was obtained from a human donor with chronic lymphocytic leukemia.

This rearrangement joins TRBV6-5 to TRBJ1-2; D gene uncertain. From germline, CDR1 is MNHEY and CDR2 SVGAGI. Trimming removed 0 bases at V and 1 base at J, with 6 bases between. The CDR3 has 14 amino acids. The CDR3 spells CASSYSHFNYGYTF. DNA of the CDR3: TGTGCCAGCAGTTACTCGCACTTTAACTATGGCTACACCTTC.

CDR3: CASSAWTGAFTDTQYF. CDR3 bases: TGTGCCAGCAGCGCTTGGACAGGGGCCTTCACAGATACGCAGTATTTT. The J gene is TRBJ2-3, the V gene TRBV9; 9 positions match TRBD1. V lost 3 bases, J lost 2 bases, and 7 bases stayed unmatched. This CDR3 has 16 amino acids. Per the germline V gene, CDR1 is SGDLS and CDR2 is YYNGEE.

This chain connects TRBV7-2 to TRBJ2-7, with TRBD2 matching over 7 bases. The germline CDR1 and CDR2 sequences are SGHTA and FQGNSA. The length of the CDR3 is 13 residues. V was clipped by 5 bases and J by 4 bases; unmatched bases: 5. The CDR3 nucleotides are TGTGCCAGCAGCCCAACTAGCGCGTACGAGCAGTACTTC. It is translated as CASSPTSAYEQYF.

CDR3 region: CASSSQGAGANVLTF. The CDR3 nucleotides read TGTGCCAGCAGCTCACAGGGGGCTGGGGCCAACGTCCTGACTTTC. The chain links TRBV7-3 to TRBJ2-6; 8 positions match TRBD1. There are 15 residues in the CDR3. Germline CDR1 and CDR2: SGHTA and FQGTGA. Germline trimming cut 4 bases from V and 2 bases from J; bases unmatched to any gene: 1.

The chain uses TRBV6-5 and TRBJ2-1; 13 bases fit TRBD2. CDR3 length: 13 amino acids. Germline V gene sequence: CDR1 MNHEY, CDR2 SVGAGI. Trimming removed 10 bases from V and 7 bases from J; junction bases left unmatched: 4. The CDR3 sequence is CATRTSGGNEQFF. The CDR3 DNA follows: TGTGCCACCCGGACTAGCGGGGGTAATGAGCAGTTCTTC.

The chain recombines TRBV28 with TRBJ2-7; 9 bases agree with TRBD1. The CDR3 spans 14 residues. Germline CDR1 is MDHEN and CDR2 is SYDVKM. V shed 7 bases, J shed 6 bases, and the junction held 10 bases outside the gene matches. This chain's CDR3 is CASTTGTGPVEQYF. The DNA for the CDR3 is TGTGCCAGCACGACCGGGACAGGGCCTGTCGAGCAGTACTTC. Full variable domain (remainder filled in from reference TRBV28 and TRBJ2-7): DVKVTQSSRYLVKRTGEKVFLECVQDMDHENMFWYRQDPGLGLRLIYFSYDVKMKEKGDIPEGYSVSREKKERFSLILESASTNQTSMYLCASTTGTGPVEQYFGPGTRLTVT.

This chain connects TRBV18 to TRBJ2-5; 7 nucleotides match TRBD2. Looked up from germline, CDR1 is KGHSH and CDR2 is LQKENI. With 3 bases clipped from V and 2 bases from J, the junction kept 3 bases outside the gene matches. This CDR3 spans 14 amino acids. The CDR3 region is CASSPSGLQETQYF. In nucleotides, the CDR3 is TGTGCCAGCTCACCCTCGGGACTACAAGAGACCCAGTACTTC.

This chain joins TRBV7-3 and TRBJ1-3; perhaps TRBD1 as D (5 bases). The CDR3 totals 11 residues. In germline, CDR1 is SGHTA, CDR2 FQGTGA. V was trimmed by 5 bases and J by 8 bases, leaving 7 bases between them. The CDR3 DNA reads as TGTGCCAGCAGCCCGGGGGACACCATATATTTT. Amino acid sequence: CASSPGDTIYF.

V usage is TRBV4-1 and J usage is TRBJ2-7, with TRBD2 matching 7 bases. The germline V gene encodes CDR1 MGHRA and CDR2 YSYEKL. V gave up 3 bases and J gave up 2 bases; unmatched junction bases: 7. This CDR3 contains 15 residues. The CDR3 loop reads CASSQVWGGTYEQYF. The DNA of the CDR3 is TGCGCCAGCAGCCAGGTGTGGGGAGGGACCTACGAGCAGTACTTC.

In its sample, this clone was seen once. The rearrangement links TRBV5-1 to TRBJ2-7, with 9 bases fitting TRBD1. The V gene's germline CDR1 is SGHRS and CDR2 YFSETQ. V dropped 7 bases and J dropped 1; count of bases not matched to a gene: 3. The CDR3 loop spans 13 amino acids. This chain's CDR3 is CASRDRVSYEQYF. The CDR3 region has the DNA TGCGCCAGCCGGGACAGGGTTTCCTACGAGCAGTACTTC.

About this clone: Other DNA sequences in the same sample also yield this CDR3. The rearrangement links TRBV18 to TRBJ2-7; TRBD1 matches 8 bases. With 3 bases clipped from V and 2 bases from J, the junction kept 3 bases outside the gene matches. This CDR3 spans 14 amino acids. CDR1 and CDR2 from the germline V gene are KGHSH and LQKENI. CDR3 sequence: CASSPRQGTYEQYF. The CDR3 DNA follows: TGTGCCAGCTCACCGCGACAGGGGACCTACGAGCAGTACTTC. Variable domain in full (rest from reference TRBV18 and TRBJ2-7): NAGVMQNPRHLVRRRGQEARLRCSPMKGHSHVYWYRQLPEEGLKFMVYLQKENIIDESGMPKERFSAEFPKEGPSILRIQQVVRGDSAAYFCASSPRQGTYEQYFGPGTRLTVT.